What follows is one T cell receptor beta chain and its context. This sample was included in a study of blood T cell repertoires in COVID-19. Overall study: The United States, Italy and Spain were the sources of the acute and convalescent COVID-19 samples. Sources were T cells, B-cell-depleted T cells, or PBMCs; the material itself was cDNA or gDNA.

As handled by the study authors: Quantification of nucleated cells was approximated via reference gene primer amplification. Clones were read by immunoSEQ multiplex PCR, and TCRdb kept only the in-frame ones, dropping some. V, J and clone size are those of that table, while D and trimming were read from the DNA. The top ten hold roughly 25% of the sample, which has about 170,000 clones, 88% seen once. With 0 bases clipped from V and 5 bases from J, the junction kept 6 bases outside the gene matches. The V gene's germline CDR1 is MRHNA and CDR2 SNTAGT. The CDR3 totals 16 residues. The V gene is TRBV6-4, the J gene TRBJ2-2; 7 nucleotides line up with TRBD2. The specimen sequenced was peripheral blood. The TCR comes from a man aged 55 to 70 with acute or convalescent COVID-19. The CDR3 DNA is TGTGCCAGCAGTGACTCTGCGGGAGATTCGACCGGGGAGCTGTTTTTT. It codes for CASSDSAGDSTGELFF.